The rows below give T cell receptor beta chains drawn from one sample of a study of regulatory T cells in long-lasting Graves disease. TCRdb recomputed calls from the multiplex PCR reads with MiXCR, one row per CDR3 protein. The sample holds approximately 400,000 distinct CDR3 sequences, approximately 15% seen once. The sample also formed part of further work on T cells in Graves' hyperthyroidism and ophthalmopathy.

The specimen was peripheral blood mononuclear cells (PBMCs), collected at new diagnosis, from a patient treated with antithyroid drugs. These receptors all stem from a woman under 40 with Graves disease. The CDR3 runs from the conserved cysteine through the conserved F or W. Each record gives: D gene, clone size, J gene, V gene, CDR3 length, CDR3 DNA, CDR3 protein. A D gene is named only where the DNA matches it firmly. Only some rows state a clone size, as once, few, many or a class for expanded clones.

d_gene: TRBD2; abundance: few; j_gene: TRBJ2-5; v_gene: TRBV9; len: 16; CDR3nt: TGTGCCAGCAGCGTGGGGGTAGGGCGGGAGGAAGAGACCCAGTACTTC; CDR3aa: CASSVGVGREEETQYF
d_gene: TRBD1; abundance: few; j_gene: TRBJ2-1; v_gene: TRBV30; len: 13; CDR3nt: TGTGCCTGGAGTGGGGACAGGGGCCATGAGCAGTTCTTC; CDR3aa: CAWSGDRGHEQFF
d_gene: NA; abundance: NA; j_gene: TRBJ2-7; v_gene: TRBV4-1; len: 18; CDR3nt: TGCGCCAGCAGCCAAGATTCCCCCCAGGGCGACCTCCTGGAGGAGCAGTACTTC; CDR3aa: CASSQDSPQGDLLEEQYF
d_gene: TRBD2; abundance: many; j_gene: TRBJ2-3; v_gene: TRBV11-2; len: 16; CDR3nt: TGTGCCAGCAGCTTAGAGGAGCGGGAGTGGGGAGATACGCAGTATTTT; CDR3aa: CASSLEEREWGDTQYF
d_gene: TRBD2; abundance: many; j_gene: TRBJ2-7; v_gene: TRBV11-2; len: 19; CDR3nt: TGTGCCAGCAGCTTCCGTCGGACTAGCGGGGCTCCGGAAGCGTACGAGCAGTACTTC; CDR3aa: CASSFRRTSGAPEAYEQYF
d_gene: NA; abundance: many; j_gene: TRBJ2-5; v_gene: TRBV28; len: 11; CDR3nt: TGTGCCAGCAGTAGATCGGAGACCCAGTACTTC; CDR3aa: CASSRSETQYF
d_gene: NA; abundance: few; j_gene: TRBJ1-5; v_gene: TRBV19; len: 19; CDR3nt: TGTGCCAGTAGTATAGCGGGGCGGACGGAACCTTATAGCAATCAGCCCCAGCATTTT; CDR3aa: CASSIAGRTEPYSNQPQHF
d_gene: TRBD2; abundance: few; j_gene: TRBJ2-7; v_gene: TRBV20-1; len: 14; CDR3nt: TGCAGTGCTAGAGATATAAGCGGGAGTCTTGAGCAGTACTTC; CDR3aa: CSARDISGSLEQYF
d_gene: NA; abundance: many; j_gene: TRBJ1-1; v_gene: TRBV6-1; len: 16; CDR3nt: TGTGCCAGCAGTAACATACCCAGGGGACTGAACACTGAAGCTTTCTTT; CDR3aa: CASSNIPRGLNTEAFF
d_gene: NA; abundance: many; j_gene: TRBJ1-1; v_gene: TRBV30; len: 13; CDR3nt: TGTGCCTGGAGGGCCCAGGGGAACACTGAAGCTTTCTTT; CDR3aa: CAWRAQGNTEAFF
d_gene: TRBD2; abundance: few; j_gene: TRBJ2-7; v_gene: TRBV28; len: 15; CDR3nt: TGTGCCAGCATCCCGGGGTCTAGCGGCCCCTACGAGCAGTACTTC; CDR3aa: CASIPGSSGPYEQYF
d_gene: TRBD1; abundance: many; j_gene: TRBJ1-1; v_gene: TRBV5-6; len: 15; CDR3nt: TGTGCCAGCAGCCCTACAGGGGTGGGAGGCACTGAAGCTTTCTTT; CDR3aa: CASSPTGVGGTEAFF
d_gene: NA; abundance: many; j_gene: TRBJ2-1; v_gene: TRBV6-2/TRBV6-3; len: 13; CDR3nt: TGTGCCAGCACCGCTGACAGCTACAATGAGCAGTTCTTC; CDR3aa: CASTADSYNEQFF
d_gene: TRBD2; abundance: few; j_gene: TRBJ2-1; v_gene: TRBV7-3; len: 13; CDR3nt: TGTGCCAGCAGCTCGGGACTAGCAGACGAGCAGTTCTTC; CDR3aa: CASSSGLADEQFF
d_gene: NA; abundance: few; j_gene: TRBJ2-3; v_gene: TRBV6-1; len: 15; CDR3nt: TGTGCCAGCAGTGAAGCCCCGACGGGGCCAGATACGCAGTATTTT; CDR3aa: CASSEAPTGPDTQYF
d_gene: TRBD1; abundance: many; j_gene: TRBJ2-7; v_gene: TRBV7-9; len: 17; CDR3nt: TGTGCCAGCAGCTGGGACAGGGGGCTCGCGGGACCATGGAAGCAGTACTTC; CDR3aa: CASSWDRGLAGPWKQYF
d_gene: NA; abundance: NA; j_gene: TRBJ1-2; v_gene: TRBV7-9; len: 15; CDR3nt: TGTGCCAGCAGCCATCTAGATCAGGGGAGTTATGGCTACACCTTC; CDR3aa: CASSHLDQGSYGYTF
d_gene: NA; abundance: many; j_gene: TRBJ2-7; v_gene: TRBV28; len: 12; CDR3nt: TGTGCCAGCAGTTTACTGGTTGGCGAGCAGTACTTC; CDR3aa: CASSLLVGEQYF
d_gene: TRBD1; abundance: NA; j_gene: TRBJ1-1; v_gene: TRBV10-2; len: 11; CDR3nt: TGCGCCAGCAGAAAGGGGGCGGGGGCTTTCTTT; CDR3aa: CASRKGAGAFF
d_gene: NA; abundance: many; j_gene: TRBJ2-3; v_gene: TRBV20-1; len: 13; CDR3nt: TGCAGTGCTAGAGCTCCCCCGGCAGATACGCAGTATTTT; CDR3aa: CSARAPPADTQYF
d_gene: TRBD2; abundance: many; j_gene: TRBJ2-5; v_gene: TRBV20-1; len: 15; CDR3nt: TGCAGTGCGGGCCTAGCGGGAGGAAGAGAGGAGACCCAGTACTTC; CDR3aa: CSAGLAGGREETQYF
d_gene: TRBD1; abundance: many; j_gene: TRBJ2-1; v_gene: TRBV13; len: 13; CDR3nt: TGTGCCAGCAGCTTAGGGAGGACAGGTAGGGAGTTCTTC; CDR3aa: CASSLGRTGREFF
d_gene: TRBD1; abundance: many; j_gene: TRBJ1-2; v_gene: TRBV24-1; len: 14; CDR3nt: TGTGCCACCAGTGTTGACGGACAGGGAGGTGGCTACACCTTC; CDR3aa: CATSVDGQGGGYTF
d_gene: TRBD2; abundance: NA; j_gene: TRBJ2-3; v_gene: TRBV12-3/TRBV12-4; len: 15; CDR3nt: TGTGCCAGCATCCCGACTAGCGGAAGCACAGATACGCAGTATTTT; CDR3aa: CASIPTSGSTDTQYF
d_gene: NA; abundance: many; j_gene: TRBJ1-2; v_gene: TRBV12-3/TRBV12-4; len: 14; CDR3nt: TGTGCCAGCAGTTCCATCGTCGATGGTTTTGGCTACACCTTC; CDR3aa: CASSSIVDGFGYTF
d_gene: TRBD1; abundance: few; j_gene: TRBJ2-4; v_gene: TRBV20-1; len: 11; CDR3nt: TGCAGTGCTTGGGACAGGGTTTTTCAGTACTTC; CDR3aa: CSAWDRVFQYF
d_gene: TRBD1; abundance: few; j_gene: TRBJ1-4; v_gene: TRBV6-1; len: 15; CDR3nt: TGTGCCAGCAGTGCCGGGACAGGGGTTAATGAAAAACTGTTTTTT; CDR3aa: CASSAGTGVNEKLFF
d_gene: TRBD2; abundance: many; j_gene: TRBJ2-7; v_gene: TRBV5-1; len: 14; CDR3nt: TGCGCCAGCAGCCAGAGCGGGGGGATCTACGAGCAGTACTTC; CDR3aa: CASSQSGGIYEQYF
d_gene: NA; abundance: NA; j_gene: TRBJ1-4; v_gene: TRBV27; len: 14; CDR3nt: TGTGCCAGCAGTACCACAGATTCTAATGAAAAACTGTTTTTT; CDR3aa: CASSTTDSNEKLFF
d_gene: TRBD1; abundance: NA; j_gene: TRBJ2-1; v_gene: TRBV6-1; len: 16; CDR3nt: TGTGCCAGCAGGAACTCCGGGACAGGGGGCTACAATGAGCAGTTCTTC; CDR3aa: CASRNSGTGGYNEQFF
d_gene: NA; abundance: many; j_gene: TRBJ1-5; v_gene: TRBV30; len: 13; CDR3nt: TGTGCCTGGACACCGAATAGCAATCAGCCCCAGCATTTT; CDR3aa: CAWTPNSNQPQHF
d_gene: TRBD2; abundance: many; j_gene: TRBJ2-7; v_gene: TRBV20-1; len: 15; CDR3nt: TGCAGTGCTAGTCAGGCTAGCGGGAATAGCAACGAGCAGTACTTC; CDR3aa: CSASQASGNSNEQYF
d_gene: NA; abundance: many; j_gene: TRBJ2-1; v_gene: TRBV11-3; len: 13; CDR3nt: TGTGCCAGCAGCTCACGGGGGACTAATGAGCAGTTCTTC; CDR3aa: CASSSRGTNEQFF
d_gene: TRBD2; abundance: few; j_gene: TRBJ2-1; v_gene: TRBV29-1; len: 15; CDR3nt: TGCAGCGCCGTGATAGCGGGAGGATCCTACAATGAGCAGTTCTTC; CDR3aa: CSAVIAGGSYNEQFF
d_gene: TRBD2; abundance: many; j_gene: TRBJ2-7; v_gene: TRBV18; len: 17; CDR3nt: TGTGCCAGCTCAACCGGGACTAGCGGGCCCTTATCCTACGAGCAGTACTTC; CDR3aa: CASSTGTSGPLSYEQYF
d_gene: NA; abundance: many; j_gene: TRBJ2-7; v_gene: TRBV11-2; len: 15; CDR3nt: TGTGCCAGCAGCTCAATCAGGGGTACTGCCTACGAGCAGTACTTC; CDR3aa: CASSSIRGTAYEQYF
d_gene: NA; abundance: many; j_gene: TRBJ1-4; v_gene: TRBV20-1; len: 15; CDR3nt: TGCAGTGCTGCTAGGGAGTTCTCAACTAATGAAAAACTGTTTTTT; CDR3aa: CSAAREFSTNEKLFF
d_gene: NA; abundance: few; j_gene: TRBJ1-5; v_gene: TRBV20-1; len: 15; CDR3nt: TGCAGTGCTATCGGACAGAGATATAGCAATCAGCCCCAGCATTTT; CDR3aa: CSAIGQRYSNQPQHF
d_gene: TRBD2; abundance: few; j_gene: TRBJ2-1; v_gene: TRBV12-3/TRBV12-4; len: 14; CDR3nt: TGTGCCAGCAATAGCGGGACTTACAACAATGAGCAGTTCTTC; CDR3aa: CASNSGTYNNEQFF
d_gene: TRBD1; abundance: NA; j_gene: TRBJ1-5; v_gene: TRBV27; len: 15; CDR3nt: TGTGCCAGCAGTTTGAGTCAGGGGGCCGTTCAGCCCCAGCATTTT; CDR3aa: CASSLSQGAVQPQHF
d_gene: NA; abundance: NA; j_gene: TRBJ1-2; v_gene: TRBV5-5; len: 16; CDR3nt: TGTGCCAGCAGCCTCGGACTCCTCGGGGCTAACTATGGCTACACCTTC; CDR3aa: CASSLGLLGANYGYTF
d_gene: NA; abundance: few; j_gene: TRBJ2-7; v_gene: TRBV7-9; len: 12; CDR3nt: TGTGCCAGCAGCTTAGAGGGACTCGAGCAGTACTTC; CDR3aa: CASSLEGLEQYF
d_gene: TRBD2; abundance: many; j_gene: TRBJ2-1; v_gene: TRBV6-5; len: 16; CDR3nt: TGTGCCAGCAGTTACTCGGGACTAGCGGGATACAATGAGCAGTTCTTC; CDR3aa: CASSYSGLAGYNEQFF
d_gene: TRBD2; abundance: many; j_gene: TRBJ2-1; v_gene: TRBV20-1; len: 16; CDR3nt: TGCAGTTCAAACCCCCGGGGACTAGCTTCCTACAATGAGCAGTTCTTC; CDR3aa: CSSNPRGLASYNEQFF
d_gene: TRBD1; abundance: many; j_gene: TRBJ2-7; v_gene: TRBV3-1; len: 15; CDR3nt: TGTGCCAGCAGCCAAGTAGGGGGCGCAGGGTACGAGCAGTACTTC; CDR3aa: CASSQVGGAGYEQYF
d_gene: NA; abundance: many; j_gene: TRBJ2-1; v_gene: TRBV3-1; len: 15; CDR3nt: TGTGCCAGCAGCCAAGATCGGCTCGCCTACGATGAGCAGTTCTTC; CDR3aa: CASSQDRLAYDEQFF
d_gene: TRBD1; abundance: few; j_gene: TRBJ2-7; v_gene: TRBV27; len: 15; CDR3nt: TGTGCCAGCAGTTATCCTGGGACAGGCCAAAGTGAGCAGTACTTC; CDR3aa: CASSYPGTGQSEQYF
d_gene: NA; abundance: many; j_gene: TRBJ2-1; v_gene: TRBV7-6; len: 17; CDR3nt: TGTGCCAGCAGCTTACGGCCCTCTAGGGTCTCCTACAATGAGCAGTTCTTC; CDR3aa: CASSLRPSRVSYNEQFF
d_gene: TRBD2; abundance: once; j_gene: TRBJ2-1; v_gene: TRBV12-3/TRBV12-4; len: 16; CDR3nt: TGTGCCAGCAGTTCCACAGGACTAGCGGGGGTGGATGAGCAGTTCTTC; CDR3aa: CASSSTGLAGVDEQFF
d_gene: NA; abundance: few; j_gene: TRBJ1-1; v_gene: TRBV4-1; len: 15; CDR3nt: TGCGCCAGCAGCTCGCGAGCTGATATGAACACTGAAGCTTTCTTT; CDR3aa: CASSSRADMNTEAFF
d_gene: NA; abundance: NA; j_gene: TRBJ2-5; v_gene: TRBV27; len: 16; CDR3nt: TGTGCCAGCAGTTTATCCAGGGGGGTAGTGAAGGAGACCCAGTACTTC; CDR3aa: CASSLSRGVVKETQYF